This is a list of T cell receptor beta chains from one sample in a study of T cell clones after liver transplantation. Some clones are missing from TCRdb's copy, which holds only in-frame ones; the method was immunoSEQ multiplex PCR. Altogether about 99,000 clones are present, 82% being singletons, with the ten largest covering approximately 0.93%. The sample consisted of CD4+ T cells from blood, taken before liver transplant. The receptors originated from a human donor who received a liver transplant. Both conserved end residues are part of each CDR3. D genes are given only for firm matches. Clone size is given for some rows only: seen once, a few or many times, or a class if the clone is expanded.

j_call v_call d_call clone_size cdr3_nt cdr3_aa
TRBJ2-6 TRBV6-5 NA NA TGTGCCAGCAGAAAGTCTGGGGCCAACGTCCTGACTTTC CASRKSGANVLTF
TRBJ2-5 TRBV30 NA NA TGTGCCTGGAGTGTACTGGTAAGGGAGACCCAGTACTTC CAWSVLVRETQYF
TRBJ2-2 TRBV4-3 NA NA TGCGCCAGCAGCCAAGATTGGGGGGCGAACACCGGGGAGCTGTTTTTT CASSQDWGANTGELFF
TRBJ1-1 TRBV7-3 NA NA TGTGCCAGCAGAGTTAACGGGGACTTGCCTGAAGCTTTCTTT CASRVNGDLPEAFF
TRBJ2-1 TRBV2 TRBD2 NA TGTGCCAGCACCCTGGGAGCGGGAGAACCACGTTCGGGTGAGCAGTTCTTC CASTLGAGEPRSGEQFF
TRBJ2-7 TRBV29-1 NA many TGCAGCGTTCTAAGTGGACAGCATCGCGAGCAGTACTTC CSVLSGQHREQYF
TRBJ1-4 TRBV15 NA NA TGTGCCACCAGCAGAATTGGGACTGCTAATGAAAAACTGTTTTTT CATSRIGTANEKLFF
TRBJ2-1 TRBV7-2 TRBD2 NA TGTGCCAGCAGCGTGGGACTAGCGAGCTCTTACAATGAGCAGTTCTTC CASSVGLASSYNEQFF
TRBJ1-5 TRBV7-2 NA few TGTGCCAGCAGCTTAGAAGTTTTGCCCAATCAGCCCCAGCATTTT CASSLEVLPNQPQHF
TRBJ2-2 TRBV7-2 NA NA TGTGCCAGCAGTTACAGGGTAATCGGTACCGGGGAGCTGTTTTTT CASSYRVIGTGELFF
TRBJ2-3 TRBV28 NA NA TGTGCCAGCAGTTTAAGCCGTCGCACAGATACGCAGTATTTT CASSLSRRTDTQYF
TRBJ2-3 TRBV7-3 TRBD1 NA TGTGCCAGCAGCCCCCGGACAGGGCTTTCAGATACGCAGTATTTT CASSPRTGLSDTQYF
TRBJ1-2 TRBV27 TRBD1 NA TGTGCCAGCACCCAGAGGACAGGGCGGAATAACTATGGCTACACCTTC CASTQRTGRNNYGYTF
TRBJ1-1 TRBV28 NA NA TGTGCCACCCCCCCCTGGGAGTTT CATPPWEF
TRBJ1-1 TRBV28 NA NA TGTGCCAGCAACCGATACACTGAAGCTTTCTTT CASNRYTEAFF
TRBJ2-1 TRBV2 NA NA TGTGCCAGCACCCGGGACTCCTACAATGAGCAGTTCTTC CASTRDSYNEQFF
TRBJ1-2 TRBV6-5 NA NA TGTGCCAGCAGCCTTAGTACTGCTTATGGCTACACCTTC CASSLSTAYGYTF
TRBJ1-4 TRBV19 TRBD1 NA TGTGCCAGCATGGACAGGGTAGAGGAAAAACTGTTTTTT CASMDRVEEKLFF
TRBJ2-3 TRBV9 TRBD2 NA TGTGCCAGCAGTCTCCCTAAAGCAAATAGCGGGGGCCCCCAGGATACGCAGTATTTT CASSLPKANSGGPQDTQYF
TRBJ1-1 TRBV6-5 NA NA TGTGCCAGCAGTTACTCGTTAGGCATAAACACTGAAGCTTTCTTT CASSYSLGINTEAFF
TRBJ2-1 TRBV2 NA NA TGTGCCAGCAGTGATCCCGGGGAGACCTCCTACAATGAGCAGTTCTTC CASSDPGETSYNEQFF
TRBJ2-5 TRBV6-5 TRBD2 NA TGTGCCTCCCAGCGGGGCCGGGAGACCCAGTACTTC CASQRGRETQYF
TRBJ1-4 TRBV7-9 TRBD1 NA TGTGCCAGCAGCCGGGACAGGGCGGATGAAAAACTGTTTTTT CASSRDRADEKLFF
TRBJ2-7 TRBV28 NA NA TGTGCCAGCAGCTCCCCTGGGGGACCCTACGAGCAGTACTTC CASSSPGGPYEQYF
TRBJ1-2 TRBV10-1 NA NA TGCGCCAGCAGTGAGTTCAGTAACTATGGCTACACCTTC CASSEFSNYGYTF
TRBJ2-1 TRBV11-2 TRBD2 NA TGTGCCAGCAGAGGCGGGAGCTCCTACAATGAGCAGTTCTTC CASRGGSSYNEQFF
TRBJ2-3 TRBV5-5 NA NA TGTGCCAGCAGCTTAGGCGGAAATACAGATACGCAGTATTTT CASSLGGNTDTQYF
TRBJ2-3 TRBV5-6 TRBD2 NA TGTGCCAGCAGCTTGCGGGAGGCAGATACGCAGTATTTT CASSLREADTQYF
TRBJ2-3 TRBV5-4 TRBD2 NA TGTGCCAGCAGCTTGGCCTCCCTAGCGGGAGGAATTCAAAATACGCAGTATTTT CASSLASLAGGIQNTQYF
TRBJ2-3 TRBV23-1 TRBD2 NA TGCGCCAGCAGTCTAGCGGGAGATGGAGATACGCAGTATTTT CASSLAGDGDTQYF
TRBJ2-1 TRBV27 TRBD2 few TGTGCCACTAGAGAGGTAGCGGGGGGGCGGAATGAGCAGTTCTTC CATREVAGGRNEQFF
TRBJ1-2 TRBV2 TRBD1 few TGTGCCAGCAGTGCCCGGGACAGGTGGGGTGGCTACACCTTC CASSARDRWGGYTF
TRBJ2-1 TRBV6-4 NA NA TGTGCCAGCAGTGATCAGGCATACTCCTACAATGAGCAGTTCTTC CASSDQAYSYNEQFF
TRBJ2-7 TRBV6-5 NA NA TGTGCCAGCAGTACAGGGACGGCGGCAGGCGAGCAGTACTTC CASSTGTAAGEQYF
TRBJ1-4 TRBV2 NA NA TGTGCCAGCACGTCGGGGCAGGGCAGGGAAAAACTGTTTTTT CASTSGQGREKLFF
TRBJ2-1 TRBV9 NA few TGTGCCAGCAGCGTAGAGGCTACCAACCGGTACAATGAGCAGTTCTTC CASSVEATNRYNEQFF
TRBJ1-1 TRBV10-3 NA NA TGTGCCATCAGTGAAGGACACCAGAACACTGAAGCTTTCTTT CAISEGHQNTEAFF
TRBJ1-5 TRBV6-6 TRBD1 NA TGTGCCAGCAAGGACCAGGGGGGTTTCGATCAGCCCCAGCATTTT CASKDQGGFDQPQHF
TRBJ2-1 TRBV5-6 TRBD2 NA TGTGCCAGCACAAGCGGGGGAGGCAATGAGCAGTTCTTC CASTSGGGNEQFF
TRBJ1-5 TRBV6-1 TRBD1 once TGTGCCAGCACCCGGGACAGGGGGAGCAATCAGCCCCAGCATTTT CASTRDRGSNQPQHF
TRBJ2-3 TRBV11-2 TRBD2 NA TGTGCCAGCAGCGGACGGACTAGCGGGGGCACAGATACGCAGTATTTT CASSGRTSGGTDTQYF
TRBJ2-5 TRBV15 NA NA TGTGCCACCAGCGCTCGGAGGGAGACCCAGTACTTC CATSARRETQYF
TRBJ1-1 TRBV7-2 TRBD1 NA TGTGCCAGCAGCCCTCACAGGGGTGTTGGCACTGAAGCTTTCTTT CASSPHRGVGTEAFF
TRBJ2-5 TRBV11-2 NA NA TGTGCCAGCAGCTTAAGGTTCCGTGAGACCCAGTACTTC CASSLRFRETQYF
TRBJ2-1 TRBV18 NA NA TGTGCCAGCTCACTAGAGCACAATGAGCAGTTCTTC CASSLEHNEQFF
TRBJ2-5 TRBV5-4 NA NA TGTGCCAGCAGCTTGGAAAGTCGGGGCGCGGGAGAGACCCAGTACTTC CASSLESRGAGETQYF
TRBJ1-6 TRBV2 NA few TGTGCCAGCAAAATGGGGTCACCCCTCCACTTT CASKMGSPLHF
TRBJ2-5 TRBV7-2 NA NA TGTGCCAGCAGCGGCGGGGTCGTCCAAGAGACCCAGTACTTC CASSGGVVQETQYF
TRBJ1-2 TRBV7-8 NA few TGTGCCACCACCCCAGGCCTGGGACAAACCTATGGCTACACCTTC CATTPGLGQTYGYTF
TRBJ2-1 TRBV11-2 NA once TGTGCCAGCTCGAGTGAGGGCTCCTACAATGAGCAGTTCTTC CASSSEGSYNEQFF
TRBJ2-2 TRBV7-3 NA NA TGTGCCAGCAGCCCCAGTCCTGCGGAGGTTGTTACCGGGGAGCTGTTTTTT CASSPSPAEVVTGELFF
TRBJ2-2 TRBV11-2 NA NA TGTGCCAGCAGCCCTGGGACCGCCTGGGCCGGGGAGCTGTTTTTT CASSPGTAWAGELFF
TRBJ1-2 TRBV7-8 NA NA TGTGCCAGCAGCTTAGTTAGTATGAGCGCAGGGGGCTACACCTTC CASSLVSMSAGGYTF
TRBJ1-2 TRBV15 NA NA TGTGCCACCAGCACCCTCGACAGAAACTATGGCTACACCTTC CATSTLDRNYGYTF
TRBJ2-5 TRBV6-5 TRBD1 NA TGTGCCAGCAGTTACTGGTCGACAGGGGGGGAGACCCAGTACTTC CASSYWSTGGETQYF
TRBJ2-3 TRBV9 NA NA TGTGCCAGCAGCGTACTGGGCTCCACTGATACGCAGTATTTT CASSVLGSTDTQYF
TRBJ1-2 TRBV18 NA NA TGTGCCAGCTCACCGGGTAGGGGCTATGGCTACACCTTC CASSPGRGYGYTF
TRBJ1-2 TRBV14 NA NA TGTGCCAGCAGCCAAGAAAAACACGGCTACACCTTC CASSQEKHGYTF
TRBJ1-2 TRBV6-1 NA NA TGTGCCAGCAGTACTGGTACGGGCTATGGCTACACCTTC CASSTGTGYGYTF